This TCR beta chain is drawn from a study of T cell changes during pregnancy in multiple sclerosis. The V end lost 3 bases, the J end lost 0 bases, and 6 bases lay between the germline ends. CDR3 length: 14 amino acids. Looked up from germline, CDR1 is LNHDA and CDR2 is SQIVND (reference sequence). Profiling relied on immunoSEQ multiplex PCR, and the TCRdb table lists in-frame clones only, not all of them. Among some 46,000 clones listed, 80% to 95% were seen once. The sequencing used CD4+ T cells from peripheral blood mononuclear cells, collected after pregnancy. This chain uses TRBV19 with TRBJ1-5; no clear D. The receptor was isolated from a female donor with multiple sclerosis, enrolled in a pregnancy study. CDR3 in DNA: TGTGCCAGTAGTATGGGCATTAGCAATCAGCCCCAGCATTTT. Its protein product is CASSMGISNQPQHF.